Listed below are T cell receptor beta chains from one sample, sequenced in a study of cytomegalovirus exposure and HLA in healthy donors. Sequenced by immunoSEQ multiplex PCR; TCRdb stores in-frame clones only, minus some. The repertoire consists of 120,000 to 150,000 clones, with 80% to 90% occurring once and the leading ten covering roughly 4%. Sequenced: PBMCs. The receptors were sampled from a woman in her forties in good health and CMV-seropositive. Each CDR3 is given without its conserved first and last residue.

v_gene,j_gene,CDR3aa
TRBV28,TRBJ2-7,ASSSFGGSYEQY
TRBV4-3,TRBJ1-1,ASSRTGTSNTEAF
TRBV4-1,TRBJ1-1,ASSGRQGAGTEAF
TRBV29-1,TRBJ2-2,SVAPGLAGAGELF
TRBV6-6,TRBJ2-1,AVGRTYNEQF
TRBV27,TRBJ1-2,ASSLSGQNYGYT
TRBV6-6,TRBJ2-2,ASSYLRTATGELF
TRBV27,TRBJ1-5,ASSEGQFSNQPQH
TRBV18,TRBJ1-3,ASSQSTRAGNTIY
TRBV13,TRBJ2-1,ASSLGIAGGPINEQF
TRBV2,TRBJ1-1,ASSAAGLNTEAF
TRBV18,TRBJ2-2,ASSPPPGGANTGELF
TRBV5-6,TRBJ2-2,ASSLTQNTGELF
TRBV2,TRBJ1-1,ASTNLGGDTEAF
TRBV7-2,.,ASSLASSGGYEQY
TRBV6-5,TRBJ2-3,ASNPGLISVDTQY
TRBV5-4,TRBJ2-2,ASSASAGGITGELF
TRBV10-3,TRBJ1-5,AISDFKGEGSQPQH
TRBV6-6,TRBJ1-1,ASSLTGRDTEAF
TRBV30,TRBJ2-1,AWSGGISSYNEQF
TRBV5-6,TRBJ1-5,ASSPGGNQPQH
TRBV18,TRBJ1-2,ASSRRQGDGYT
TRBV4-3,TRBJ1-4,ASSQGTGDLPEKLF
TRBV4-3,TRBJ2-6,ASSQGAQGRGANVLT
TRBV7-6,TRBJ2-7,ASSYGQGGSYEQY
TRBV7-3,TRBJ2-1,ASSHLADNEQF
TRBV9,TRBJ2-3,ASERGLASTDTQY
TRBV11-2,TRBJ1-1,ASSSYRGLNTEAF
TRBV5-6,TRBJ2-7,ASSPLSPGSEQY
TRBV28,TRBJ2-2,ASSPGRYTGELF
TRBV19,TRBJ2-3,ASSPETDTQY
TRBV11-2,TRBJ2-1,ASSLTGWEQF
TRBV9,TRBJ1-6,ASSADRGGSPLH
TRBV7-2,TRBJ2-7,ASSLGYQGYEQY
TRBV27,TRBJ2-3,ASSPLSGLAGAPGTDTQY
TRBV4-1,TRBJ2-1,ASSQDRDRVNEQF
TRBV6-4,TRBJ2-2,ASSEEWDGSSTGELF
TRBV27,TRBJ1-4,ASSPGTGGKEKLF
TRBV19,TRBJ1-2,ASSIRLSADRSPRYLYGYT
TRBV21-1,TRBJ2-1,ASSPRRPGEQF
TRBV7-2,TRBJ1-6,ASSTKSGWGNSPLH
TRBV18,TRBJ1-2,ASSPNQDGQNYGYT
TRBV5-4,TRBJ2-5,ASSLRGLAQETQY
TRBV19,TRBJ2-1,ASSIEAFNLYNEQF
TRBV6-5,TRBJ2-7,ASILGLAGQY